The 5 T cell receptor beta chains in this list originate from one sample, sequenced in a study of cytomegalovirus exposure and HLA in healthy donors. TCRdb's table, derived via immunoSEQ multiplex PCR, lists solely in-frame clones and lacks some. The table records over 100,000 clones, 88% of them present only once. Sequencing input: PBMCs. The receptors come from a woman younger than 30 in good health and CMV-seronegative.

V is TRBV6-6 and J is TRBJ1-2; D uncertain. From germline, CDR1 is MNHNY and CDR2 SVGAGI (reference sequence). The V and J ends lost 2 bases and 6 bases respectively, with 13 bases between them. CDR3 size: 14 residues. This CDR3 reads CASSYPSEVHGYTF. CDR3 DNA sequence: TGTGCCAGCAGTTACCCCTCGGAGGTCCATGGCTACACCTTC.

In this sample, this clone turned up a few times. The chain uses TRBV5-1 and TRBJ2-7; 7 nucleotides line up with TRBD2. CDR3 size: 15 residues. V shed 0 bases and J 2 bases; nucleotides not matched to a gene: 5. Per germline, CDR1 SGHRS and CDR2 YFSETQ. The CDR3 region has the DNA TGCGCCAGCAGCTTGGCGGGGGGACGAACCTACGAGCAGTACTTC. Translating it yields CASSLAGGRTYEQYF.

The chain couples TRBV29-1 to TRBJ2-3; D is perhaps TRBD2 (5 bases). Germline values: CDR1 SQVTM, CDR2 ANQGSEA. The V end lost 3 bases, the J end lost 2 bases, and 6 bases lay between the germline ends. The CDR3 length is 12 residues. CDR3 sequence (DNA): TGCAGCGTTGACGGACTCACAGATACGCAGTATTTT. This sequence encodes CSVDGLTDTQYF.

This chain connects TRBV19 to TRBJ1-2, with 9 bases lining up with TRBD1. Per the germline V gene, CDR1 is LNHDA and CDR2 is SQIVND (reference sequence). The ends lost 7 bases at V and 5 bases at J; junction bases unmatched: 11. The CDR3 totals 15 residues. CDR3: CASIRSGTGNYGYTF. The CDR3, as DNA: TGTGCCAGTATCCGGTCAGGGACAGGGAATTATGGCTACACCTTC. Complete variable domain (other parts from reference TRBV19 and TRBJ1-2): DGGITQSPKYLFRKEGQNVTLSCEQNLNHDAMYWYRQDPGQGLRLIYYSQIVNDFQKGDIAEGYSVSREKKESFPLTVTSAQKNPTAFYLCASIRSGTGNYGYTFGSGTRLTVV.

V is TRBV7-6 and J is TRBJ2-1, with 8 positions matching TRBD1. With V trimmed by 5 bases and J by 6 bases, 3 bases remained unmatched. Germline loops: CDR1 SGHVS, CDR2 FNYEAQ. There are 13 residues in the CDR3. The DNA of the CDR3 is TGTGCCAGCAGCAGGACAGGGCTCAATGAGCAGTTCTTC. Protein: CASSRTGLNEQFF.